The 26 T cell receptor beta chains presented below share a single source sample, sequenced in a study of cytomegalovirus exposure and HLA in healthy donors. PCR primers comprised 60 Vbeta and 13 Jbeta primers. The protocol was immunoSEQ multiplex PCR, while the TCRdb copy is restricted to in-frame clones and leaves out a portion. There are about 160,000 clones in the sample; about 71% occur only once, and approximately 2.5% lies in the top ten. The sample consisted of PBMCs. The receptors stem from a young woman in good health and CMV-seronegative.

V usage is TRBV4-2 and J usage is TRBJ1-1; 7 positions match TRBD1. Per germline, CDR1 LGHNA and CDR2 YNFKEQ. The V and J ends lost 2 bases and 2 bases, in that order; junction bases with no gene match: 8. The CDR3 is 16 residues long. CDR3 residues: CASSQRVGTVNTEAFF. The DNA for the CDR3 is TGTGCCAGCAGCCAAAGGGTAGGGACAGTCAACACTGAAGCTTTCTTT.

The chain is built from TRBV5-1 and TRBJ1-5, with 10 bases aligning to TRBD1. Losses at the gene ends were 4 bases for V and 5 bases for J; bases not matched to a gene: 3. The CDR3 length is 14 residues. Germline-derived CDR1 and CDR2 are SGHRS and YFSETQ. Here the CDR3 DNA reads TGCGCCAGCAGCGAAGGACAGGGGGATCAGCCCCAGCATTTT. Translating it yields CASSEGQGDQPQHF.

This clone was found a few times. The chain joins TRBV7-2 to TRBJ2-1; 11 bases fit TRBD2. Germline V gene data show CDR1 as SGHTA and CDR2 as FQGNSA. V lost 1 base, J lost 4 bases, and 6 bases stayed unmatched. The CDR3 is 17 amino acids. This CDR3 reads CASSLGPTSGGYNEQFF. In DNA form, the CDR3 reads TGTGCCAGCAGCTTAGGTCCCACTAGCGGGGGTTACAATGAGCAGTTCTTC.

The DNA for the CDR3 is TGTGCCAGCAGCCCAGGGGTAGCGGGGGGGCCCCATGAGCAGTTCTTC. Its protein is CASSPGVAGGPHEQFF. The chain is built from TRBV11-3 and TRBJ2-1, with TRBD2 matching over 11 bases. With 5 bases clipped from V and 8 bases from J, the junction kept 11 bases outside the gene matches. The CDR3 spans 16 residues. Germline assignment: CDR1 SGHNT and CDR2 YENEEA.

The chain has TRBV5-1 and TRBJ1-1; the match to TRBD1 covers 8 bases. The germline gives CDR1 SGHRS, CDR2 YFSETQ. The CDR3 totals 16 residues. Unmatched junction bases numbered 7, after V lost 3 bases and J lost 0 bases. CDR3 amino acids: CASSYGTGGLNTEAFF. For the CDR3, the DNA is TGCGCCAGCAGCTACGGGACAGGAGGATTGAACACTGAAGCTTTCTTT.

This sequence joins TRBV6-1 and TRBJ1-1; 7 nucleotides agree with TRBD1. Germline values: CDR1 MNHNS, CDR2 SASEGT. The CDR3 spans 13 residues. The J segment lost 4 bases and the V segment lost 7 bases, leaving 6 bases of the junction unmatched. The CDR3 coding sequence is TGTGCCAGCATTAGACAGGGAGTCACTGAAGCTTTCTTT. It codes for CASIRQGVTEAFF.

The chain carries TRBV2 and TRBJ2-1, with 16 bases fitting TRBD2. The ends lost 6 bases at V and 9 bases at J; junction bases unmatched: 5. CDR1 SNHLY and CDR2 FYNNEI come from the germline V gene. The CDR3 loop spans 15 amino acids. Written as DNA, the CDR3 is TGTGCCAGCAGAGGGACTAGCGGGGGGGATTCTGAGCAGTTCTTC. Translating it yields CASRGTSGGDSEQFF.

The chain carries TRBV4-1 and TRBJ2-2; perhaps TRBD1 as D (6 bases). The CDR3 spans 14 residues. Trimming removed 2 bases from V and 7 bases from J, with 11 bases in between. Germline V gene data show CDR1 as MGHRA and CDR2 as YSYEKL. In DNA, the CDR3 is TGCGCCAGCAGCCAACCGGGACAAAGCGGGGAGCTGTTTTTT. It encodes CASSQPGQSGELFF.

A single count supports this clone. This chain connects TRBV4-1 to TRBJ2-2, with TRBD2 identical over 8 bases. V lost 3 bases, J lost 4 bases, and 7 bases stayed unmatched. Germline assignment: CDR1 MGHRA and CDR2 YSYEKL. CDR3 size: 16 residues. The CDR3 here is CASSQRTAGGTGELFF. The CDR3 DNA sequence: TGCGCCAGCAGCCAGAGAACGGCGGGAGGCACCGGGGAGCTGTTTTTT.

The chain combines TRBV5-6 with TRBJ1-2; TRBD1 might be the D (5 bases). This CDR3 comprises 17 residues. The V gene's germline CDR1 is SGHDT and CDR2 YYEEEE. The V end was cut by 0 bases, the J end by 1 base, with 16 bases between. CDR3 in DNA: TGTGCCAGCAGCTTGGGAAGTTTGGGCAGGGTTAACTATGGCTACACCTTC. Translation: CASSLGSLGRVNYGYTF.

The gene calls are TRBV19 and TRBJ2-5, with 9 nucleotides matching TRBD2. The CDR3 covers 15 residues. Germline lookup yields CDR1 LNHDA and CDR2 SQIVND (reference sequence). J was trimmed by 4 bases and V by 3 bases; bases with no gene match: 6. CDR3 protein: CASSIVSGSGETQYF. CDR3 bases: TGTGCCAGTAGTATTGTTAGCGGGAGCGGAGAGACCCAGTACTTC.

The chain joins TRBV5-1 to TRBJ2-1, with D unclear. Germline V gene sequence: CDR1 SGHRS, CDR2 YFSETQ. V shed 0 bases and J shed 6 bases, with 7 bases lying between them. The length of the CDR3 is 13 residues. CDR3 region: CASSLAVSNEQFF. The CDR3 DNA sequence: TGCGCCAGCAGCTTGGCCGTTTCCAATGAGCAGTTCTTC.

This chain links TRBV4-1 with TRBJ1-4; 9 bases agree with TRBD1. Germline CDR1 reads MGHRA; CDR2 reads YSYEKL. This CDR3 spans 13 amino acids. The J segment lost 8 bases and the V segment lost 9 bases, leaving 7 bases of the junction unmatched. The CDR3 DNA follows: TGCGCCAGTGGGACAGGGTTTTGGGAAAAACTGTTTTTT. It is translated as CASGTGFWEKLFF.

This sequence joins TRBV29-1 and TRBJ1-2; D remains ambiguous. Germline loops: CDR1 SQVTM, CDR2 ANQGSEA. The CDR3 sequence is 12 residues long. V lost 3 bases and J 9 bases, leaving 14 bases between the germline ends. The CDR3 region has the DNA TGCAGCGTTGATAAGGGCGCGGGGAGCTACACCTTC. This gives the protein CSVDKGAGSYTF.

The chain uses TRBV5-6 and TRBJ2-7; D not certain. The CDR3 spans 15 residues. V was clipped by 0 bases and J by 3 bases, with 13 bases between them. Germline V gene sequence: CDR1 SGHDT, CDR2 YYEEEE. CDR3 bases: TGTGCCAGCAGCTTGGGTTCGACACCCTTCTACGAGCAGTACTTC. Translating it yields CASSLGSTPFYEQYF.

The chain links TRBV6-6 to TRBJ2-7; 8 nucleotides agree with TRBD1. Germline V gene lookup returns CDR1 MNHNY and CDR2 SVGAGI (reference sequence). This CDR3 contains 15 residues. V lost 1 base to trimming and J lost 1 base; unmatched junction nucleotides: 3. CDR3 sequence reads: CASSYLGQGSYEQYF. Here the CDR3 DNA reads TGTGCCAGCAGTTACTTAGGACAGGGTTCCTACGAGCAGTACTTC.

Only a few counts were recorded for this clone. This sequence joins TRBV11-2 and TRBJ2-1; no clear D gene. CDR3 length equals 13 residues. Trimming pared 5 bases from V and 9 bases from J, leaving 14 bases between. From germline, CDR1 is SGHAT and CDR2 FQNNGV. The CDR3 region is CASSRQPGREQFF. CDR3 coding DNA: TGTGCCAGCAGCCGACAACCCGGCCGTGAGCAGTTCTTC.

The CDR3 region has the DNA TGTGCCAGCAAAATCCCAGGGGACATCAATCAGCCCCAGCATTTT. Protein: CASKIPGDINQPQHF. The chain links TRBV6-1 to TRBJ1-5, with a possible D match to TRBD1 (6 bases). Germline V gene lookup returns CDR1 MNHNS and CDR2 SASEGT. This CDR3 comprises 15 residues. Trimming removed 7 bases at V and 3 bases at J, with 16 bases between.

This chain links TRBV28 with TRBJ2-5; 13 bases agree with TRBD2. The CDR3 consists of 14 residues. Germline assignment: CDR1 MDHEN and CDR2 SYDVKM. The V segment lost 6 bases and the J segment 13 bases; nucleotides outside the gene matches: 11. DNA of the CDR3: TGTGCCAGCAGGCCCCCGGGACTAGCGGGATCCGGGTACTTC. It translates to CASRPPGLAGSGYF.

The rearrangement links TRBV9 to TRBJ2-7, with D perhaps matching TRBD1 (6 bases). Germline-derived CDR1 and CDR2 are SGDLS and YYNGEE. Between the trimmed V and J ends, which lost 4 bases and 0 bases, there was a span of 17 bases. CDR3 size: 16 residues. The CDR3 protein is CASSRGRTDLSYEQYF. The CDR3 coding sequence is TGTGCCAGCAGCCGGGGTCGGACAGACCTCTCCTACGAGCAGTACTTC.

This chain links TRBV7-9 with TRBJ2-3; 11 nucleotides line up with TRBD2. Germline V CDR1 and CDR2: SEHNR, FQNEAQ (reference sequence). The CDR3 consists of 16 residues. With V trimmed by 3 bases and J by 0 bases, 2 bases remained unmatched. As DNA, the CDR3 is TGTGCCAGCAGCTTTAGGACTAGCGGGAGCACAGATACGCAGTATTTT. Translating it yields CASSFRTSGSTDTQYF.

The chain employs TRBV7-9 and TRBJ2-7; tentatively, D is TRBD2 (5 bases). V was clipped by 1 base and J by 0 bases, with 16 bases between them. From germline, CDR1 is SEHNR and CDR2 FQNEAQ (reference sequence). CDR3 size: 17 residues. The CDR3 loop reads CASSLGRQRTLSYEQYF. CDR3 nucleotides: TGTGCCAGCAGCTTAGGGAGGCAGCGAACCCTCTCCTACGAGCAGTACTTC. Using reference TRBV7-9 and TRBJ2-7 for the parts outside the CDR3, the full variable domain is DTGVSQNPRHKITKRGQNVTFRCDPISEHNRLYWYRQTLGQGPEFLTYFQNEAQLEKSRLLSDRFSAERPKGSFSTLEIQRTEQGDSAMYLCASSLGRQRTLSYEQYFGPGTRLTVT.

In regard to this clone: Different DNA sequences within this sample yield the same CDR3. The V and J genes are TRBV9 and TRBJ2-1; 7 bases fit TRBD2. After removal of 0 bases from V and 7 bases from J, the junction contained 4 bases not matched to a gene. From germline, CDR1 is SGDLS and CDR2 YYNGEE. CDR3 size: 14 residues. CDR3 nucleotide sequence: TGTGCCAGCAGCGTAGGGACTAGTTTGAATGAGCAGTTCTTC. Translation: CASSVGTSLNEQFF. Looking up the rest from reference TRBV9 and TRBJ2-1 gives the full variable domain: DSGVTQTPKHLITATGQRVTLRCSPRSGDLSVYWYQQSLDQGLQFLIQYYNGEERAKGNILERFSAQQFPDLHSELNLSSLELGDSALYFCASSVGTSLNEQFFGPGTRLTVL.

This clone came up once. The genes are TRBV6-1 and TRBJ1-1; D unclear. V gave up 6 bases and J gave up 4 bases, with 12 bases separating them. Looked up from germline, CDR1 is MNHNS and CDR2 is SASEGT. This CDR3 has 13 amino acids. This chain's CDR3 is CASSTRLTTEAFF. CDR3 DNA: TGTGCCAGCAGCACCCGACTAACCACTGAAGCTTTCTTT.

The rearrangement joins TRBV28 to TRBJ2-1; no reliable D call. Trimming removed 3 bases from V and 7 bases from J, with 13 bases in between. This CDR3 has 14 residues. CDR1 and CDR2 from the germline V gene are MDHEN and SYDVKM. The CDR3 loop reads CASSFQPIWNEQFF. The CDR3 DNA is TGTGCCAGCAGTTTCCAACCTATCTGGAATGAGCAGTTCTTC.

The chain combines TRBV18 with TRBJ1-1; D is ambiguous. The germline gives CDR1 KGHSH, CDR2 LQKENI. V lost 5 bases and J lost 4, with 20 bases in between. The CDR3 sequence is 16 residues long. CDR3 loop: CASSSAQTGEGTEAFF. CDR3 DNA sequence: TGTGCCAGCTCATCAGCTCAAACCGGGGAAGGCACTGAAGCTTTCTTT.